The 10 T cell receptor beta chains below come from one sample, sequenced in a study of CD8 T cells in Susac syndrome. The authors reverse transcribed about 0.5 to 1 ug RNA with random hexamers. TCRdb redid the calling of the immunoSEQ multiplex PCR reads with MiXCR, one entry per CDR3 protein. Of hundreds of thousands of distinct CDR3 sequences in the sample, roughly 84% are singletons; the top ten hold around 0.12%. The specimen was CD8+ T cells from PBMCs. The receptors were gathered from a human donor with multiple sclerosis.

The rearrangement uses TRBV18 and TRBJ2-7; D is undetermined. The CDR3 contains 13 residues. V was clipped by 8 bases and J by 5 bases, with 16 bases between them. Germline V CDR1 and CDR2: KGHSH, LQKENI. CDR3 sequence: CASRGALADEQYF. CDR3 in DNA: TGTGCCAGCCGCGGCGCTCTGGCGGACGAGCAGTACTTC.

This chain uses TRBV5-4 with TRBJ2-5, with 11 bases aligning to TRBD1. Trimming took 4 bases from V and 1 from J; bases not matched to a gene: 3. Germline V lookup: CDR1 SGHNT, CDR2 YYREEE (reference sequence). CDR3 length: 15 residues. Here the CDR3 reads CASSGTGGSQETQYF. The DNA for the CDR3 is TGTGCCAGCAGCGGGACAGGGGGATCCCAAGAGACCCAGTACTTC. The whole variable domain, remainder taken from reference TRBV5-4 and TRBJ2-5, is ETGVTQSPTHLIKTRGQQVTLRCSSQSGHNTVSWYQQALGQGPQFIFQYYREEENGRGNFPPRFSGLQFPNYSSELNVNALELDDSALYLCASSGTGGSQETQYFGPGTRLLVL.

This clonotype was counted only a few times. The rearrangement uses TRBV27 and TRBJ1-1; tentatively, D is TRBD1 (5 bases). The V end was cut by 9 bases, the J end by 0 bases, with 14 bases between. Germline CDR1 MNHEY, CDR2 SMNVEV (reference sequence). The CDR3 consists of 14 residues. The CDR3 sequence: CASSLRGLNTEAFF. The CDR3 DNA is TGTGCCAGTAGTCTTAGGGGCCTGAACACTGAAGCTTTCTTT.

V gene TRBV27 combines with J gene TRBJ2-2; the D is unclear. V was cut by 7 bases and J by 7 bases, with 13 bases left in between. The CDR3 is made up of 13 amino acids. Germline V gives CDR1 MNHEY, CDR2 SMNVEV (reference sequence). The CDR3 loop reads CASTLGGRGELFF. Written as DNA, the CDR3 is TGTGCCAGCACCCTGGGTGGGCGCGGGGAGCTGTTTTTT.

The V call is TRBV19, the J call TRBJ1-5, with 9 bases lining up with TRBD1. With V trimmed by 6 bases and J by 2 bases, 17 bases remained unmatched. The CDR3 runs 19 residues. The V gene's germline CDR1 is LNHDA and CDR2 SQIVND (reference sequence). The CDR3 loop is CASRGVGQGRVSGNQPQHF. The CDR3 region has the DNA TGTGCCAGTAGAGGGGTTGGACAGGGGCGAGTGAGTGGCAATCAGCCCCAGCATTTT.

The chain has TRBV10-3 and TRBJ2-5, with 7 bases fitting TRBD2. This CDR3 spans 14 amino acids. Germline V lookup: CDR1 ENHRY, CDR2 SYGVKD. With V trimmed by 4 bases and J by 3 bases, 5 bases remained unmatched. The DNA of the CDR3 is TGTGCCATCAGTGGTGTCGGGACTAAAGAGACCCAGTACTTC. Its protein product is CAISGVGTKETQYF.

The rearrangement joins TRBV29-1 to TRBJ2-1; D possibly corresponds to TRBD1 (6 bases). V was trimmed by 7 bases and J by 3 bases, leaving 13 bases between them. Germline V gene data show CDR1 as SQVTM and CDR2 as ANQGSEA. The CDR3 runs to 13 residues. DNA of the CDR3: TGCAGCGGCCCCACAGGGAGCTACAATGAGCAGTTCTTC. It yields the protein CSGPTGSYNEQFF.

This chain uses TRBV11-2 with TRBJ2-6; 7 bases map to TRBD1. V shed 4 bases, J shed 6 bases, and the junction held 12 bases outside the gene matches. Germline V CDR1 and CDR2: SGHAT, FQNNGV. The CDR3 is 17 residues long. The CDR3 nucleotides are TGTGCCAGCAGCTCAGGGCCCAGGGGGAGTAAGGCCAACGTCCTGACTTTC. This codes for CASSSGPRGSKANVLTF.

Points on this clonotype: At one end, the junction sequence differs from germline, possibly due to a read error. The chain employs TRBV2 and TRBJ2-3; 9 bases line up with TRBD2. Germline V gene sequence: CDR1 SNHLY, CDR2 FYNNEI. This CDR3 region has 15 residues. The CDR3 nucleotides read TGTGCCAGTTTACTACTAGCGGGTACCACAGATGCGCAGTATTTT. The encoded protein is CASLLLAGTTDAQYF.

This rearrangement joins TRBV27 to TRBJ2-1, with TRBD2 matching over 11 bases. V lost 11 bases to trimming and J lost 6 bases; unmatched junction nucleotides: 3. Germline-derived CDR1 and CDR2 are MNHEY and SMNVEV (reference sequence). There are 12 residues in the CDR3. The CDR3 nucleotides are TGTGCCTCCGGGACTAGCGGCAATGAGCAGTTCTTC. Translated, it gives CASGTSGNEQFF.